Detailed here is one T cell receptor (beta chain). Libraries were prepared by immunoSEQ multiplex PCR; TCRdb keeps only in-frame clonotypes and omits some of them. The repertoire holds 50,000 to 60,000 clones, with about 91% as singletons. Germline assignment: CDR1 SGHAT and CDR2 FQNNGV. V shed 5 bases and J 1 base; nucleotides not matched to a gene: 10. The CDR3 has 16 residues. These data belong to a study of blood T cell repertoires in COVID-19. About the study: There were acute and convalescent COVID-19 samples, and they came from the United States, Italy and Spain.

The chain joins TRBV11-2 to TRBJ1-1; 7 bases match TRBD1. This clonotype was sampled from a man aged 35 to 55 with COVID-19, enrolled during active disease. The source material was peripheral blood. The CDR3 bases are TGTGCCAGCAGCCTCCGCTGGGGACAGCCGAACACTGAAGCTTTCTTT. Its protein is CASSLRWGQPNTEAFF. The whole variable domain, remainder taken from reference TRBV11-2 and TRBJ1-1, is EAGVAQSPRYKIIEKRQSVAFWCNPISGHATLYWYQQILGQGPKLLIQFQNNGVVDDSQLPKDRFSAERLKGVDSTLKIQPAKLEDSAVYLCASSLRWGQPNTEAFFGQGTRLTVV.